Below, 15 T cell receptor beta chains from the same sample are listed, as sequenced in a study of blood T cell repertoires in COVID-19 (dated by TCRdb to between 2020 and 2021). The method was the immunoSEQ multiplex PCR assay. The source is immuneACCESS, and TCRdb retained only in-frame sequences with V and J called. Part of the clones is not carried over; for the studies checked, unresolved V genes explain less than half of this, and the remainder is unexplained. Across this sample there are a few hundred thousand clones, with about nine tenths seen only once. About 4.1% of the sample is in the top ten clones. The material sequenced was peripheral blood. These receptors were obtained from a man aged 50-60 years with acute or convalescent COVID-19.

V is TRBV7-9 and J is TRBJ1-3; no clear D. The germline V gene encodes CDR1 SEHNR and CDR2 FQNEAQ (reference sequence). V gave up 2 bases and J gave up 0 bases, with 8 bases separating them. CDR3 length: 15 residues. This CDR3 is CASSLRGGSGNTIYF. The CDR3 bases are TGTGCCAGCAGCTTAAGAGGTGGCTCTGGAAACACCATATATTTT.

J is TRBJ2-2 and V is TRBV15; 7 nucleotides line up with TRBD2. Per the germline V gene, CDR1 is LNHNV and CDR2 is YYDKDF (reference sequence). This CDR3 has 18 residues. Trimming removed 0 bases from V and 3 bases from J; junction bases left unmatched: 10. For the CDR3, the DNA is TGTGCCACCAGCAGAGATTTGGGGGAGGGGTCTTACACCGGGGAGCTGTTTTTT. This sequence encodes CATSRDLGEGSYTGELFF.

The gene calls are TRBV14 and TRBJ1-1, with D hard to call. With 3 bases removed from V and 3 bases from J, the gap between germline ends came to 8 bases. This CDR3 has 13 residues. Germline lookup yields CDR1 SGHDN and CDR2 FVKESK. CDR3 region: CASSHLRDTEAFF. Here the CDR3 DNA reads TGTGCCAGCAGCCACCTCCGGGACACTGAAGCTTTCTTT.

The CDR3 DNA is TGCGCCAGCAGCTTGGATACGAGGGGAAACACCATATATTTT. Amino acid sequence: CASSLDTRGNTIYF. The V call is TRBV5-1, the J call TRBJ1-3; no clear D. CDR1 is SGHRS and CDR2 is YFSETQ in the germline V gene. The CDR3 sequence is 14 residues long. Trimming left V 0 bases short and J 4 bases short, with 8 bases between.

This clone was seen only a few times. Other DNA variants within this sample encode the same CDR3. The chain couples TRBV6-5 to TRBJ2-7; 10 bases agree with TRBD1. The germline V gene has CDR1 MNHEY and CDR2 SVGAGI. V lost 6 bases to trimming and J lost 1 base; unmatched junction nucleotides: 3. The length of the CDR3 is 14 residues. CDR3 amino acids: CASSRDRGSYEQYF. The CDR3, as DNA: TGTGCCAGCAGCCGGGACAGGGGTTCCTACGAGCAGTACTTC.

The V and J genes are TRBV5-1 and TRBJ1-2; 8 bases fit TRBD1. CDR1 and CDR2 (germline): SGHRS, YFSETQ. After removal of 3 bases from V and 6 bases from J, the junction contained 16 bases not matched to a gene. The CDR3 sequence is 17 residues long. The CDR3 sequence is CASSSGGQQGDLNGYTF. Written as DNA, the CDR3 is TGCGCCAGCAGCTCAGGAGGGCAACAGGGGGACCTCAATGGCTACACCTTC.

For this clone: Since a much larger clone is just one base distant, this may be a read error. The chain has TRBV6-1 and TRBJ1-2, with D possibly being TRBD1 (5 bases). CDR3 length equals 14 residues. From germline, CDR1 is MNHNS and CDR2 SASEGT. CDR3 sequence reads: CASGEGVTPYGYTF. The CDR3 nucleotides are TGTGCCAGCGGTGAAGGGGTGACACCTTATGGCTACACCTTC.

The chain is built from TRBV5-1 and TRBJ2-2; possible D gene TRBD1, 6 bases. CDR3 length equals 14 residues. The germline V gene has CDR1 SGHRS and CDR2 YFSETQ. Trimming pared 6 bases from V and 3 bases from J, leaving 12 bases between. CDR3 in DNA: TGCGCCAGCAACTCACAGGGAGACACCGGGGAGCTGTTTTTT. Protein product: CASNSQGDTGELFF.

The genes are TRBV12-3 or TRBV12-4 and TRBJ1-2; TRBD1 matches 7 bases. This CDR3 region has 13 residues. Trimming removed 5 bases from V and 4 bases from J; junction bases left unmatched: 4. CDR3: CASSPDRAYGYTF. CDR3 in DNA: TGTGCCAGCAGTCCCGACAGGGCCTATGGCTACACCTTC.

This clone was picked up a small number of times. The chain employs TRBV19 and TRBJ1-3; tentatively, D is TRBD1 (6 bases). The CDR3 covers 16 residues. Germline CDR1 reads LNHDA; CDR2 reads SQIVND (reference sequence). The V end was cut by 3 bases, the J end by 4 bases, with 16 bases between. The CDR3 here is CASSIARGSLGNTIYF. CDR3 DNA sequence: TGTGCCAGTAGTATCGCCAGGGGCTCGCTGGGAAACACCATATATTTT.

The chain couples TRBV19 to TRBJ2-7; 11 bases match TRBD1. The germline V gene encodes CDR1 LNHDA and CDR2 SQIVND (reference sequence). The CDR3 is 13 residues long. V dropped 6 bases and J dropped 6; count of bases not matched to a gene: 4. CDR3 amino acids: CASRGQGAAEQYF. The CDR3 DNA reads as TGTGCCAGTAGAGGACAGGGGGCCGCCGAGCAGTACTTC.

The chain recombines TRBV7-8 with TRBJ1-4, with D unclear. The CDR3 sequence is 14 residues long. Trimming pared 5 bases from V and 2 bases from J, leaving 9 bases between. CDR1 is SGHVS and CDR2 is FQNEAQ in the germline V gene. CDR3 residues: CASSVRPTNEKLFF. CDR3 bases: TGTGCCAGCAGCGTCAGGCCGACTAATGAAAAACTGTTTTTT. The whole variable domain, remainder taken from reference TRBV7-8 and TRBJ1-4, is GAGVSQSPRYKVAKRGQDVALRCDPISGHVSLFWYQQALGQGPEFLTYFQNEAQLDKSGLPSDRFFAERPEGSVSTLKIQRTQQEDSAVYLCASSVRPTNEKLFFGSGTQLSVL.

DNA of the CDR3: TGTGCCAGCAGCTCTTTACTAGCGGGGGCCCTCAATGAGCAGTTCTTC. Its translation: CASSSLLAGALNEQFF. The chain uses TRBV7-8 and TRBJ2-1, with 11 bases aligning to TRBD2. Per the germline V gene, CDR1 is SGHVS and CDR2 is FQNEAQ. V lost 4 bases, J lost 6 bases, and 8 bases stayed unmatched. This CDR3 contains 16 residues.

CDR3 region: CASSGGGLAGSNTGELFF. Here the CDR3 DNA reads TGTGCCAGCAGCGGAGGAGGGCTAGCGGGGTCGAACACCGGGGAGCTGTTTTTT. The V gene is TRBV9, the J gene TRBJ2-2; TRBD2 agrees at 9 bases. CDR1 is SGDLS, CDR2 YYNGEE, per germline. This CDR3 contains 18 residues. The junction had 9 bases not matched to a gene; V was cut back by 3 bases and J by 0 bases. Drawing the rest from reference TRBV9 and TRBJ2-2, the complete variable domain is DSGVTQTPKHLITATGQRVTLRCSPRSGDLSVYWYQQSLDQGLQFLIQYYNGEERAKGNILERFSAQQFPDLHSELNLSSLELGDSALYFCASSGGGLAGSNTGELFFGEGSRLTVL.

The V gene is TRBV19, the J gene TRBJ1-3, with D unclear. Trimming shortened V by 4 bases and J by 2 bases, and 9 bases separated the two germline ends. Germline assignment: CDR1 LNHDA and CDR2 SQIVND (reference sequence). CDR3 length equals 14 residues. The DNA of the CDR3 is TGTGCCAGTAGTAGGTCCACGGCTGGAAACACCATATATTTT. This encodes CASSRSTAGNTIYF.